This T cell receptor (beta chain) was obtained from a study of cytomegalovirus exposure and HLA in healthy donors. Points from the study as a whole: Associated with cytomegalovirus, according to the listing, were 150 to 200 TCR beta chains.

This CDR3 region has 12 residues. Germline CDR1 reads LNHDA; CDR2 reads SQIVND (reference sequence). V was trimmed by 4 bases and J by 7 bases, leaving 8 bases between them. Regarding this clone: Its antigen is as yet unknown.

Primers for the PCR totalled 60 Vbeta and 13 Jbeta. Authors' analysis steps: In a later analysis, 80 million or so unique TCR beta chains included roughly 11 million shared by two or more donors. Sequenced by immunoSEQ multiplex PCR; TCRdb stores in-frame clones only, minus some. From that table come the V and J calls and clone size; the DNA was used to work out D and trimming. The table has around 200,000 clones, 75% to 80% seen once; the top ten hold 1.5% to 2%. Sequenced material: PBMCs. The clonotype comes from a male donor in good health and CMV-seronegative. The chain recombines TRBV19 with TRBJ1-5; D unclear. In DNA form, the CDR3 reads TGTGCCAGTAGTAAGGGAGGCCAGCCCCAGCATTTT. Translating gives CASSKGGQPQHF. The variable domain in full, completed from reference TRBV19 and TRBJ1-5, reads DGGITQSPKYLFRKEGQNVTLSCEQNLNHDAMYWYRQDPGQGLRLIYYSQIVNDFQKGDIAEGYSVSREKKESFPLTVTSAQKNPTAFYLCASSKGGQPQHFGDGTRLSIL.